Below, 21 T cell receptor beta chains from the same sample are listed, as sequenced in a study of control samples from healthy donors and cancer patients. Assay used: immunoSEQ multiplex PCR; TCRdb lists only in-frame clones, some missing. The profile covers approximately 100,000 clones, with 85% to 90% appearing a single time and about 2.1% taken by the ten largest. Sequencing was done on a sample of blood. These TCRs come from a woman in her 40s in good health.

The chain uses TRBV5-6 and TRBJ1-2; 7 nucleotides line up with TRBD1. Germline CDR1 SGHDT, CDR2 YYEEEE. V shed 5 bases, J shed 6 bases, and the junction held 16 bases outside the gene matches. This CDR3 contains 16 residues. The CDR3 DNA follows: TGTGCCAGCAGTCCGCCCGTTAGAGGGGGCGCACATGGCTACACCTTC. The encoded protein is CASSPPVRGGAHGYTF. The whole variable domain, remainder taken from reference TRBV5-6 and TRBJ1-2, is DAGVTQSPTHLIKTRGQQVTLRCSPKSGHDTVSWYQQALGQGPQFIFQYYEEEERQRGNFPDRFSGHQFPNYSSELNVNALLLGDSALYLCASSPPVRGGAHGYTFGSGTRLTVV.

The chain uses TRBV2 and TRBJ2-1; possible D gene TRBD2, 6 bases. CDR1 is SNHLY, CDR2 FYNNEI, per germline. The CDR3 covers 13 residues. The V end lost 7 bases, the J end lost 4 bases, and 11 bases lay between the germline ends. The CDR3 DNA is TGTGCCAGCAACCTGGAGGGTTACAATGAGCAGTTCTTC. Residues: CASNLEGYNEQFF.

This chain links TRBV15 with TRBJ1-4; 8 bases agree with TRBD1. After removal of 11 bases from V and 5 bases from J, the junction contained 7 bases not matched to a gene. The CDR3 sequence is 13 residues long. Germline V gene lookup returns CDR1 LNHNV and CDR2 YYDKDF (reference sequence). The CDR3: CASSQGANEKLFF. DNA of the CDR3: TGTGCCTCAAGTCAGGGGGCAAATGAAAAACTGTTTTTT.

The chain links TRBV24-1 to TRBJ1-3; a possible D gene is TRBD1 (6 bases). The CDR3 has 17 amino acids. Per germline, CDR1 KGHDR and CDR2 SFDVKD. V shed 1 base and J shed 2 bases, with 14 bases lying between them. The CDR3 sequence: CATSDLLQGFTGNTIYF. In DNA, the CDR3 is TGTGCCACCAGTGATTTACTACAGGGTTTTACTGGAAACACCATATATTTT.

This sequence joins TRBV6-6 and TRBJ2-4; 7 bases align to TRBD1. This CDR3 is 16 amino acids long. V was pared by 4 bases and J by 8 bases, with 14 bases of the junction left unmatched. Germline assignment: CDR1 MNHNY and CDR2 SVGAGI (reference sequence). The CDR3 nucleotides read TGTGCCAGCAGTTTTCCACAGGGGATAGCCAGGGACATTCAGTACTTC. This encodes CASSFPQGIARDIQYF.

V and J are TRBV6-4 and TRBJ2-3; 9 bases align to TRBD1. The germline V gene has CDR1 MRHNA and CDR2 SNTAGT. This CDR3 contains 15 residues. Losses at the gene ends were 6 bases for V and 2 bases for J; bases not matched to a gene: 6. This CDR3 reads CASSDRDRATDTQYF. DNA of the CDR3: TGTGCCAGCAGCGACCGGGACAGGGCCACAGATACGCAGTATTTT.

This chain links TRBV27 with TRBJ1-2, with 8 bases aligning to TRBD1. With V trimmed by 4 bases and J by 5 bases, 18 bases remained unmatched. CDR3 length: 18 amino acids. Germline V CDR1 and CDR2: MNHEY, SMNVEV (reference sequence). In nucleotides, the CDR3 is TGTGCCAGCAGTTCCTCACCGGGACAGGCCCCTTTCCGATATGGCTACACCTTC. It translates to CASSSSPGQAPFRYGYTF.

The chain carries TRBV19 and TRBJ2-7; tentatively, D is TRBD1 or TRBD2 (5 bases each). Germline CDR1 reads LNHDA; CDR2 reads SQIVND (reference sequence). The CDR3 is 13 amino acids. With 3 bases removed from V and 7 bases from J, the gap between germline ends came to 13 bases. This CDR3 reads CASSMGPILEQYF. CDR3 nucleotide sequence: TGTGCCAGTAGTATGGGACCTATCCTAGAGCAGTACTTC.

The genes are TRBV3-1 (or the pseudogene TRBV3-2) and TRBJ1-1; 9 nucleotides agree with TRBD1. The V and J ends lost 5 bases and 10 bases, in that order; junction bases with no gene match: 17. Germline loops: CDR1 LGHDT, CDR2 YNNKEL (reference sequence). The CDR3 extends over 16 amino acids. The CDR3 DNA reads as TGTGCCAGCAGCGCCTATCCCGGGACAGGGCCCTCCCTAGCTTTCTTT. As protein: CASSAYPGTGPSLAFF.

The table lists this clone with a count of one. J is TRBJ1-2 and V is TRBV9, with 8 positions matching TRBD1. J lost 6 bases, V lost 4 bases, and 11 bases had no gene match. Germline CDR1 is SGDLS and CDR2 is YYNGEE. The CDR3 consists of 15 residues. This CDR3 is CASSPPDRVVDGYTF. The CDR3 DNA reads TGTGCCAGCAGCCCTCCGGACAGGGTGGTGGATGGCTACACCTTC.

The chain links TRBV7-2 to TRBJ1-6; possibly TRBD1 for D (6 bases). This CDR3 is 14 amino acids long. Germline V CDR1 and CDR2: SGHTA, FQGNSA. Trimming took off 1 base at V and 9 bases at J, with 10 bases between the two ends. The CDR3 sequence: CASSLGGGGSPLHF. CDR3 coding DNA: TGTGCCAGCAGCTTAGGAGGGGGTGGTTCACCCCTCCACTTT. The variable domain in full, with the rest retrieved from reference TRBV7-2 and TRBJ1-6, is GAGVSQSPSNKVTEKGKDVELRCDPISGHTALYWYRQSLGQGLEFLIYFQGNSAPDKSGLPSDRFSAERTGGSVSTLTIQRTQQEDSAVYLCASSLGGGGSPLHFGNGTRLTVT.

Regarding this clone: Distinct nucleotide sequences in the sample also encode this CDR3. This rearrangement joins TRBV5-1 to TRBJ1-3, with D unclear. CDR3 length: 15 residues. Germline V lookup: CDR1 SGHRS, CDR2 YFSETQ. V lost 2 bases, J lost 0 bases, and 9 bases lay in between. The CDR3 nucleotides are TGCGCCAGCAGCTTAGGTGGATCCTCTGGAAACACCATATATTTT. Protein product: CASSLGGSSGNTIYF.

The V and J genes are TRBV13 and TRBJ2-1; possibly TRBD2 for D (6 bases). This CDR3 comprises 15 residues. Germline assignment: CDR1 PRHDT and CDR2 FYEKMQ (reference sequence). The V gene lost 6 bases and the J gene lost 7 bases, with 19 bases spanning the gap. CDR3 DNA sequence: TGTGCCAGCAGGTTCCGGGGGACCGAGAGAAATGAGCAGTTCTTC. Its protein product is CASRFRGTERNEQFF. The full variable domain, with the rest looked up from reference TRBV13 and TRBJ2-1, is AAGVIQSPRHLIKEKRETATLKCYPIPRHDTVYWYQQGPGQDPQFLISFYEKMQSDKGSIPDRFSAQQFSDYHSELNMSSLELGDSALYFCASRFRGTERNEQFFGPGTRLTVL.

This clone was seen a single time. V gene TRBV27 combines with J gene TRBJ1-1; 10 bases agree with TRBD1. The CDR3 spans 15 residues. V was pared by 5 bases and J by 1 base, with 4 bases of the junction left unmatched. The germline V gene has CDR1 MNHEY and CDR2 SMNVEV (reference sequence). CDR3 in amino acids: CASSPWTGGNTEAFF. DNA of the CDR3: TGTGCCAGCAGTCCTTGGACAGGGGGGAACACTGAAGCTTTCTTT.

The rearrangement links TRBV7-8 to TRBJ1-2, with 7 bases fitting TRBD1. The CDR3 runs 14 residues. V was pared by 5 bases and J by 3 bases, with 6 bases of the junction left unmatched. Germline V CDR1 and CDR2: SGHVS, FQNEAQ. CDR3 bases: TGTGCCAGCAGCCTAACCACAGGGGACTATGGCTACACCTTC. This translates into CASSLTTGDYGYTF.

V is TRBV18 and J is TRBJ1-1; maybe TRBD1 (6 bases). This CDR3 has 15 amino acids. Trimming cost V 3 bases and J 1 base, with 12 bases left between them. Germline CDR1 is KGHSH and CDR2 is LQKENI. DNA of the CDR3: TGTGCCAGCTCACCGCTCCAGGGGAGGAACACTGAAGCTTTCTTT. It translates to CASSPLQGRNTEAFF.

The CDR3 DNA sequence: TGTGCCAGTAGTATATCGAGGCAGAGGTATAATTCACCCCTCCACTTT. Translation: CASSISRQRYNSPLHF. V gene TRBV19 combines with J gene TRBJ1-6; the D is unclear. Trimming took 2 bases from V and 4 from J, leaving 12 bases between them. This CDR3 has 16 residues. CDR1 is LNHDA, CDR2 SQIVND, per germline (reference sequence).

J is TRBJ2-7 and V is TRBV30; D not resolved. V was cut by 0 bases and J by 8 bases, with 8 bases left in between. The CDR3 extends over 11 amino acids. Germline CDR1 GTSNPN, CDR2 SVGIG (reference sequence). For the CDR3, the DNA is TGTGCCTGGAGTGTACAATATCAGCAGTACTTC. It encodes CAWSVQYQQYF.

The J gene is TRBJ2-3, the V gene TRBV11-1; TRBD2 is a possible D gene (6 bases). Germline V gives CDR1 SGHAT, CDR2 FQDESV (reference sequence). The CDR3 has 15 amino acids. The V end lost 3 bases, the J end lost 2 bases, and 12 bases lay between the germline ends. The CDR3 DNA reads TGTGCCAGCAGCTTGGTCCGCGGGGTCACAGATACGCAGTATTTT. It encodes CASSLVRGVTDTQYF. The whole variable domain, filled in from reference TRBV11-1 and TRBJ2-3, reads EAEVAQSPRYKITEKSQAVAFWCDPISGHATLYWYRQILGQGPELLVQFQDESVVDDSQLPKDRFSAERLKGVDSTLKIQPAELGDSAMYLCASSLVRGVTDTQYFGPGTRLTVL.

The genes are TRBV6-6 and TRBJ1-2, with D possibly TRBD1 on 6 matching bases. The CDR3 covers 15 residues. With 6 bases removed from V and 1 base from J, the gap between germline ends came to 15 bases. Germline-derived CDR1 and CDR2 are MNHNY and SVGAGI (reference sequence). The CDR3 loop reads CASRGRQAHNYGYTF. The CDR3 DNA is TGTGCCAGCAGGGGTAGACAGGCGCATAACTATGGCTACACCTTC.

V usage is TRBV6-2 or TRBV6-3 and J usage is TRBJ1-4, with 9 nucleotides matching TRBD1. Germline trimming cut 5 bases from V and 4 bases from J; bases unmatched to any gene: 8. Germline V lookup: CDR1 MNHEY, CDR2 SVGEGT. The CDR3 has 16 residues. The CDR3 loop reads CASSRPPGQGNEKLFF. The DNA of the CDR3 is TGTGCCAGCAGTCGACCCCCGGGACAGGGTAATGAAAAACTGTTTTTT.